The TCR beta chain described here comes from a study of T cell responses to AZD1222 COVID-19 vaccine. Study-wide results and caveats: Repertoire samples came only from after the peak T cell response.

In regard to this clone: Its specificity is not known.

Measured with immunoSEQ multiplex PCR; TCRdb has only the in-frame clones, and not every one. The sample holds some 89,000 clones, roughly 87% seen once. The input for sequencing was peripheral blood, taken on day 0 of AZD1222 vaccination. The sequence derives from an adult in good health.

CDR3 bases: TGTGCCAGCAGCCCGCGGACAGGGCTTGAAAACATTCAGTACTTC. This gives the protein CASSPRTGLENIQYF. The V call is TRBV11-2, the J call TRBJ2-4; 8 bases match TRBD1. This CDR3 contains 15 residues. Germline CDR1 reads SGHAT; CDR2 reads FQNNGV. V lost 5 bases and J lost 5; bases outside the gene matches: 8.